The clone carrying this TCR beta chain came up a few times. What it recognizes is unknown. Germline V gives CDR1 SQVTM, CDR2 ANQGSEA. V gave up 8 bases and J gave up 8 bases; unmatched junction bases: 9. This CDR3 spans 12 amino acids. These data come from a study of response to subunit inactivated influenza vaccine. Study conclusions and caveats: Each seasonal influenza vaccination, the authors suggested, recruits few new T cells.

TCRdb itself ran the RT-PCR reads through MiXCR, one entry per CDR3 protein. The sample lists roughly 570,000 distinct CDR3 sequences, 11% to 15% occurring once. The specimen was PBMCs from blood, collected 11 to 12 days after vaccination. The rearrangement links TRBV29-1 to TRBJ2-1; TRBD1 matches at 7 bases. This sequence was found in a man aged 45-65 years who received an inactivated influenza vaccine. The CDR3 loop reads CSTTGQLDEQFF. The CDR3 DNA is TGCAGCACTACGGGACAGTTGGATGAGCAGTTCTTC.